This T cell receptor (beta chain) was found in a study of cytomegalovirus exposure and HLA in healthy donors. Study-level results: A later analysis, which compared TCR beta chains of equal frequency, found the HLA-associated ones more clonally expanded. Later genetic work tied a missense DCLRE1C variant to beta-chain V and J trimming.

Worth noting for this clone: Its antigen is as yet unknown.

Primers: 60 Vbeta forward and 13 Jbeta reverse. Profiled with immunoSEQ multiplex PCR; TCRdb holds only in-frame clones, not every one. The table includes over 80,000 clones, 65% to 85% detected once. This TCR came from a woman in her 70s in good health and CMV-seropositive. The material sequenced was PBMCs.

The CDR3 DNA follows: TGTGCCAGCTCACCCTCGGGGAGCGGGAGTCGGTATGAGCAGTTCTTC. Its protein product is CASSPSGSGSRYEQFF. The chain is built from TRBV18 and TRBJ2-1, with TRBD2 identical over 8 bases. After removal of 3 bases from V and 8 bases from J, the junction contained 12 bases not matched to a gene. The CDR3 contains 16 residues. Looked up from germline, CDR1 is KGHSH and CDR2 is LQKENI.